These 13 T cell receptor beta chains originate from one sample sequenced in a study of T cell changes during pregnancy in multiple sclerosis. Profiled with immunoSEQ multiplex PCR; TCRdb holds only in-frame clones, not every one. The repertoire includes tens of thousands of clones, roughly nine tenths of them detected once, and 1.5% to 2% sits in the top ten. The sample consisted of peripheral blood, taken in the first trimester of pregnancy. The receptors derive from a female donor in good health, enrolled as a control in a pregnancy study.

This clone was counted a single time. The rearrangement uses TRBV5-6 and TRBJ1-2, with 9 bases matching TRBD1. Germline loops: CDR1 SGHDT, CDR2 YYEEEE. The CDR3 is 15 residues long. The J segment lost 4 bases and the V segment lost 1 base, leaving 5 bases of the junction unmatched. CDR3 in DNA: TGTGCCAGCAGCTTGTGGACAGGGGCGATCTATGGCTACACCTTC. Protein sequence: CASSLWTGAIYGYTF.

The sample holds a few counts of this clone. The chain carries TRBV30 and TRBJ1-2; D uncertain. This CDR3 contains 12 residues. The germline gives CDR1 GTSNPN, CDR2 SVGIG (reference sequence). The V end lost 2 bases, the J end lost 2 bases, and 6 bases lay between the germline ends. In DNA form, the CDR3 reads TGTGCCTGGAGTTCCAGGAACTATGGCTACACCTTC. Encoded protein: CAWSSRNYGYTF.

V gene TRBV2 combines with J gene TRBJ2-7; D gene unclear. The V end lost 2 bases, the J end lost 2 bases, and 7 bases lay between the germline ends. The germline gives CDR1 SNHLY, CDR2 FYNNEI. The CDR3 loop spans 13 amino acids. The CDR3 nucleotides read TGTGCCAGCAGTGAATCGGTAACCTACGAGCAGTACTTC. It encodes CASSESVTYEQYF.

The V call is TRBV28, the J call TRBJ2-3; possible D gene TRBD2, 6 bases. The CDR3 runs 13 residues. Trimming left V 5 bases short and J 6 bases short, with 12 bases between. The germline CDR1 and CDR2 sequences are MDHEN and SYDVKM. CDR3 residues: CASSLGREDTQYF. The CDR3 DNA follows: TGTGCCAGCAGTCTAGGACGGGAGGATACGCAGTATTTT.

The rearrangement joins TRBV4-1 to TRBJ2-7; 13 bases fit TRBD2. CDR3 length: 16 amino acids. V lost 0 bases and J lost 3; bases outside the gene matches: 2. The germline V gene has CDR1 MGHRA and CDR2 YSYEKL. DNA of the CDR3: TGCGCCAGCAGCCAAGATAGGACTAGCGGGAGCTACGAGCAGTACTTC. Its protein product is CASSQDRTSGSYEQYF.

Comment on this clone: The junction departs from germline at one end; a sequencing error may be responsible. J is TRBJ1-1 and V is TRBV27; a weak D match, TRBD1 (6 bases). The CDR3 is 14 residues long. CDR1 and CDR2 from the germline V gene are MNHEY and SMNVEV (reference sequence). The CDR3, as DNA: TGTGCCAGCACTTTAAGGGGGGGCGCAGCTGAAGCTTTCTTT. It encodes CASTLRGGAAEAFF.

The chain uses TRBV2 and TRBJ1-3; 9 nucleotides match TRBD1. The CDR3 covers 14 residues. V trimming: 3 bases; J trimming: 4 bases; junction bases outside the gene matches: 1. Germline CDR1 is SNHLY and CDR2 is FYNNEI. The CDR3 nucleotides read TGTGCCAGCAGTGAGGGACAGGGCGGAAACACCATATATTTT. Translated, it gives CASSEGQGGNTIYF.

The chain uses TRBV29-1 and TRBJ1-5, with D maybe TRBD1 (6 bases). Per germline, CDR1 SQVTM and CDR2 ANQGSEA. V was pared by 4 bases and J by 1 base, with 8 bases between. The CDR3 consists of 13 residues. The CDR3 sequence: CSVGTASNQPQHF. For the CDR3, the DNA is TGCAGCGTTGGGACAGCCAGCAATCAGCCCCAGCATTTT. The whole variable domain, remainder taken from reference TRBV29-1 and TRBJ1-5, is SAVISQKPSRDICQRGTSLTIQCQVDSQVTMMFWYRQQPGQSLTLIATANQGSEATYESGFVIDKFPISRPNLTFSTLTVSNMSPEDSSIYLCSVGTASNQPQHFGDGTRLSIL.

The CDR3 coding sequence is TGTGCCAGCAGCTTAAGGCTAGCGGGAGCCAATGAGCAGTTCTTC. Protein product: CASSLRLAGANEQFF. V usage is TRBV11-1 and J usage is TRBJ2-1, with 10 bases identical to TRBD2. Germline values: CDR1 SGHAT, CDR2 FQDESV (reference sequence). The CDR3 covers 15 residues. With V trimmed by 2 bases and J by 6 bases, 4 bases remained unmatched.

The V gene is TRBV5-8, the J gene TRBJ1-5; 10 bases map to TRBD1. The CDR3 has 15 residues. V lost 3 bases, J lost 7 bases, and 7 bases stayed unmatched. Germline-derived CDR1 and CDR2 are SGHTS and YDEGEE. CDR3 region: CASSYGTGVRQPQHF. CDR3 DNA sequence: TGTGCCAGCAGCTACGGGACAGGGGTACGGCAGCCCCAGCATTTT.

The chain recombines TRBV6-5 with TRBJ1-2; perhaps TRBD1 as D (5 bases). Trimming took off 0 bases at V and 8 bases at J, with 16 bases between the two ends. There are 15 residues in the CDR3. The germline V gene has CDR1 MNHEY and CDR2 SVGAGI. The CDR3 reads CASSYSIQGRVGYTF. The CDR3 DNA is TGTGCCAGCAGTTACTCGATTCAGGGTCGGGTAGGCTACACCTTC.

The chain carries TRBV5-4 and TRBJ1-1, with a weak D call TRBD1 (5 bases). From germline, CDR1 is SGHNT and CDR2 YYREEE (reference sequence). With 4 bases removed from V and 4 bases from J, the gap between germline ends came to 11 bases. The CDR3 is 13 residues long. The CDR3 loop is CASSPGGFTEAFF. CDR3 in DNA: TGTGCCAGCAGCCCGGGGGGTTTCACTGAAGCTTTCTTT.

The V and J genes are TRBV2 and TRBJ2-1, with TRBD1 identical over 8 bases. Germline V gene sequence: CDR1 SNHLY, CDR2 FYNNEI. The CDR3 is made up of 15 amino acids. V was pared by 5 bases and J by 3 bases, with 6 bases of the junction left unmatched. For the CDR3, the DNA is TGTGCCAGCAGTTCCACCGGGACAGGCTACAATGAGCAGTTCTTC. Translating it yields CASSSTGTGYNEQFF.